Listed below are T cell receptor beta chains from one sample, sequenced in a study of blood T cell repertoires in COVID-19. Method: immunoSEQ multiplex PCR; TCRdb's copy keeps in-frame clones and lacks some. The sample carries around 180,000 clones, about 87% recorded once. The sequenced sample consisted of peripheral blood. These receptors were obtained from a man aged 55 to 70 with acute or convalescent COVID-19. Both conserved end residues are part of each CDR3. D genes are given only for firm matches. Clone size is given for some rows only: seen once, a few or many times, or a class if the clone is expanded.

TRBD1	TRBJ1-1	-	TRBV14	TGTGCCAGCAGCCTCGTCCCGGGACAGGTGGGGAACACTGAAGCTTTCTTT	CASSLVPGQVGNTEAFF
-	TRBJ1-5	-	TRBV30	TGTGCCTGGAGTGTACAGGGACATCAGCCCCAGCATTTT	CAWSVQGHQPQHF
-	TRBJ2-2	-	TRBV4-2	TGTGCCAGCAGCCAAGAAACAGAGTTTACCGGGGAGCTGTTTTTT	CASSQETEFTGELFF
-	TRBJ1-1	-	TRBV5-6	TGTGCCAGCAGCTTGGACGAACTCTACACTGAAGCTTTCTTT	CASSLDELYTEAFF
TRBD1	TRBJ1-1	-	TRBV9	TGTGCCAGCAGCGTAGGGGGCAGGGGGCGAAGCACTGAAGCTTTCTTT	CASSVGGRGRSTEAFF
-	TRBJ2-1	-	TRBV10-1	TGCGCCAGCAGTGCTCGGGACACCCTCAATGAGCAGTTCTTC	CASSARDTLNEQFF
-	TRBJ1-2	-	TRBV5-1	TGCGCCAGCAGCTTGCAGGATTCTAACTATGGCTACACCTTC	CASSLQDSNYGYTF
-	TRBJ1-5	-	TRBV5-5	TGTGCCAGCAGCTCGGGGTTTACAGTGATAAATCAGCCCCAGCATTTT	CASSSGFTVINQPQHF
-	TRBJ1-2	-	TRBV27	TGTGCCAGCAGTTCGCGGGACGGCTATGGCTACACCTTC	CASSSRDGYGYTF
TRBD1	TRBJ2-7	-	TRBV27	TGTGCCAGCAGTTCCCGGGACAGCGGCTACGGGCAGTACTTC	CASSSRDSGYGQYF
-	TRBJ1-4	-	TRBV3-1/TRBV3-2	TGTGCCAGCAGCCAAGTAGACAGGCTAAATGAAAAACTGTTTTTT	CASSQVDRLNEKLFF
-	TRBJ2-2	-	TRBV21-1	TGTGCCAGCAGCAAACGGCAGGGGGCGCACACCGGGGAGCTGTTTTTT	CASSKRQGAHTGELFF
TRBD1	TRBJ1-3	-	TRBV4-1	TGCGCCAGCAGCCACGGACCGGACAGGGCTGGAAACACCATATATTTT	CASSHGPDRAGNTIYF
-	TRBJ1-1	-	TRBV15	TGTGCCACCAGGGCAGACCATCGGGTCCTCTTT	CATRADHRVLF
TRBD2	TRBJ2-2	-	TRBV29-1	TGCAGCGTTGAATCGGGAGGGATGAACACCGGGGAGCTGTTTTTT	CSVESGGMNTGELFF
-	TRBJ1-2	-	TRBV24-1	TGTGCCACCAGTGAGGGGGGACGGGGTACGGGGAATGGCTACACCTTC	CATSEGGRGTGNGYTF
TRBD2	TRBJ2-5	-	TRBV19	TGTGCCAGTAGTATACAGGGCGGGGGGGCCAAAAAGACCCAGTACTTC	CASSIQGGGAKKTQYF
TRBD1	TRBJ1-5	-	TRBV14	TGTGCCAGCAGCCCTTCAGGGGGTAGGAGTCAGCCCCAGCATTTT	CASSPSGGRSQPQHF
-	TRBJ1-2	-	TRBV24-1	TGTGCCACCAGTGACCCTGGACAGCACTATGGCTACACCTTC	CATSDPGQHYGYTF
TRBD2	TRBJ2-3	-	TRBV7-3	TGTGCCAGCAGGGAAGCGGGAGAAGATACGCAGTATTTT	CASREAGEDTQYF
-	TRBJ1-1	-	TRBV11-2	TGTGCCAGCAGGACTTGGAACACTGAAGCTTTCTTT	CASRTWNTEAFF
TRBD1	TRBJ2-7	-	TRBV30	TGTGCCTGGAGTGTGGACAGGGGGCCTGTGTACTTC	CAWSVDRGPVYF
TRBD1	TRBJ1-2	-	TRBV6-6	TGTGCCAGCAGTTCTCCGGACAGGGTGAATGGCTACACCTTC	CASSSPDRVNGYTF
-	TRBJ2-1	-	TRBV6-5	TGTGCCAGCAGTACGCAGGGGAATGAGCAGTTCTTC	CASSTQGNEQFF
TRBD1	TRBJ1-5	-	TRBV24-1	TGTGCCACCAGTGATCCCTCGACAGGGGGCGGAATTAGCAATCAGCCCCAGCATTTT	CATSDPSTGGGISNQPQHF
TRBD1	TRBJ2-3	once	TRBV7-3	TGTGCCAGCAGCTTAGGGACAGGGAGGGCTGATACGCAGTATTTT	CASSLGTGRADTQYF
TRBD1	TRBJ1-2	-	TRBV28	TGTGCCAGCAGTCCTTGGGACAGGTTGGACTATGGCTACACCTTC	CASSPWDRLDYGYTF
-	TRBJ2-2	-	TRBV3-1/TRBV3-2	TGTGCCAGCAGCCCCCGCCTGGGGGGGAACACCGGGGAGCTGTTTTTT	CASSPRLGGNTGELFF
-	TRBJ1-5	-	TRBV19	TGTGCCAGTAAAATAGGCAATCAGCCCCAGCATTTT	CASKIGNQPQHF
TRBD1	TRBJ1-2	-	TRBV7-2	TGTGCCAGCAGCTCCCAGGGGGCTGTCGGGGACTATGGCTACACCTTC	CASSSQGAVGDYGYTF
-	TRBJ1-6	few	TRBV5-1	TGCGCCAGCAGCTTCGGTTATAATTCACCCCTCCACTTT	CASSFGYNSPLHF
-	TRBJ1-1	-	TRBV2	TGTGCCAGCGCGTTCGGGACACAGAACACTGAAGCTTTCTTT	CASAFGTQNTEAFF
-	TRBJ1-6	-	TRBV7-3	TGTGCCAGCGCTCAGGGTTATAATTCACCCCTCCACTTT	CASAQGYNSPLHF
-	TRBJ1-1	-	TRBV19	TGTGCCAGTAGTATAATCACCCAGGGTCGGAACACTGAAGCTTTCTTT	CASSIITQGRNTEAFF
TRBD2	TRBJ2-3	-	TRBV9	TGTGCCAGCAGCGTACGAGGAGGTAGCGGGAGGGTCACAGATACGCAGTATTTT	CASSVRGGSGRVTDTQYF
TRBD1	TRBJ1-5	-	TRBV2	TGTGCCAGCAAGTGGACAGGGGATAGCAATCAGCCCCAGCATTTT	CASKWTGDSNQPQHF
-	TRBJ1-2	-	TRBV10-2	TGCGCCAGCAGTGAGGTCAGGGATCCCGTCTATGGCTACACCTTC	CASSEVRDPVYGYTF
-	TRBJ2-2	-	TRBV6-5	TGTGCCAGCCTCAGGACGAACACCGGGGAGCTGTTTTTT	CASLRTNTGELFF
-	TRBJ1-2	once	TRBV14	TGTGCCAGCAGCCGATACCCATCCAGGGGCTACACCTTC	CASSRYPSRGYTF
TRBD2	TRBJ2-1	-	TRBV5-4	TGTGCCAGCAGCCTGCCGGGACTAGCGGGGGGGCCCTCCTACAATGAGCAGTTCTTC	CASSLPGLAGGPSYNEQFF
TRBD1	TRBJ1-4	-	TRBV30	TGTGCCTGGAGCGGACAGGCTGGGGGGGAAAAACTGTTTTTT	CAWSGQAGGEKLFF
TRBD2	TRBJ2-3	-	TRBV6-5	TGTGCCAGCAGATTGGGACTAGCGGAAGATACGCAGTATTTT	CASRLGLAEDTQYF
TRBD1	TRBJ2-4	-	TRBV3-1/TRBV3-2	TGTGCCAGCAGCCAGCACAGGGGGCAAGCCAAAAACATTCAGTACTTC	CASSQHRGQAKNIQYF
-	TRBJ1-2	-	TRBV27	TGTGCCAGCAGTCGTGCGGGATTGAATAACGCTAACTATGGCTACACCTTC	CASSRAGLNNANYGYTF
-	TRBJ2-3	-	TRBV12-3/TRBV12-4	TGTGCCAGCAGTTTGTATGATACGCAGTATTTT	CASSLYDTQYF
TRBD1	TRBJ1-3	-	TRBV5-1	TGCGCCAGCAGCTTAACAGGGGTAGGAAACACCATATATTTT	CASSLTGVGNTIYF
TRBD1	TRBJ1-4	-	TRBV19	TGTGCCAGTAGTGTCCCCGGGACAGCCAAAGGTGAAAAACTGTTTTTT	CASSVPGTAKGEKLFF
-	TRBJ1-1	-	TRBV7-9	TGTGCCAGCAGCTTAGAGGACAAAACTGAAGCTTTCTTT	CASSLEDKTEAFF
-	TRBJ2-7	-	TRBV14	TGTGCCAGCAGCCCGAGAGGGGGAACCTACGAGCAGTACTTC	CASSPRGGTYEQYF
TRBD2	TRBJ2-7	-	TRBV24-1	TGTGCCACCAGTGATCCCACTCGGGGAGGGATATATAACTTC	CATSDPTRGGIYNF
-	TRBJ2-1	-	TRBV9	TGTGCCAGCAGCGTAGGTGGAGACCCCAATGAGCAGTTCTTC	CASSVGGDPNEQFF
TRBD1	TRBJ1-5	once	TRBV5-6	TGTGCCAGCAGCCAGGACAGGAATCAGCCCCAGCATTTT	CASSQDRNQPQHF
-	TRBJ1-3	few	TRBV6-5	TGTGCCAGCAGTTATTCAGGGGCAGGAAACACCATATATTTT	CASSYSGAGNTIYF
-	TRBJ1-2	once	TRBV6-5	TGTGCCAGCAGATTTACAGGGAGCTATGGCTACACCTTC	CASRFTGSYGYTF